A single sample gave rise to the 5 T cell receptor beta chains below, sequenced in a study of T cell responses to AZD1222 COVID-19 vaccine. TCRdb's copy holds only in-frame clones and misses some; the assay was immunoSEQ multiplex PCR. Of approximately 120,000 clones in the sample, around 90% are singletons; the top ten hold 4.2%. Specimen: peripheral blood, collected on day 0 of AZD1222 vaccination. These receptors were taken from an adult in good health.

The rearrangement joins TRBV2 to TRBJ2-7; 7 bases line up with TRBD1. The ends lost 10 bases at V and 1 base at J; junction bases unmatched: 7. Per the germline V gene, CDR1 is SNHLY and CDR2 is FYNNEI. The CDR3 is 13 residues long. The CDR3 bases are TGTGCCACGTTACAGGGGAAGTCCTACGAGCAGTACTTC. Amino acids: CATLQGKSYEQYF.

The rearrangement joins TRBV15 to TRBJ1-6; a weak D match, TRBD1 (5 bases). This CDR3 contains 19 residues. The V end was cut by 3 bases, the J end by 6 bases, with 24 bases between. CDR1 LNHNV and CDR2 YYDKDF come from the germline V gene (reference sequence). The CDR3 protein is CATSRANRGLRGSNSPLHF. The CDR3 nucleotides read TGTGCCACCAGCAGGGCGAACCGAGGGTTGCGGGGCAGTAATTCACCCCTCCACTTT.

The V gene is TRBV28, the J gene TRBJ1-5; 7 bases fit TRBD1. Germline V gene sequence: CDR1 MDHEN, CDR2 SYDVKM. Trimming took 6 bases from V and 4 from J; bases not matched to a gene: 6. This CDR3 is 14 amino acids long. The CDR3 DNA reads as TGTGCCAGCAGGCAAGGACAGGAAAATCAGCCCCAGCATTTT. Protein: CASRQGQENQPQHF.

DNA for the CDR3: TGTGCCTGGAGCGCAAGCGGGAGGGGGTCCTACAATGAGCAGTTCTTC. This translates into CAWSASGRGSYNEQFF. The chain is built from TRBV30 and TRBJ2-1; 10 nucleotides match TRBD2. CDR1 and CDR2 from the germline V gene are GTSNPN and SVGIG (reference sequence). V shed 3 bases and J 1 base; nucleotides not matched to a gene: 6. CDR3 size: 16 residues.

J is TRBJ2-7 and V is TRBV7-3, with 8 bases that match TRBD1. With V trimmed by 3 bases and J by 8 bases, 12 bases remained unmatched. This CDR3 is built from 15 residues. Germline V gene sequence: CDR1 SGHTA, CDR2 FQGTGA. CDR3 sequence (DNA): TGTGCCAGCAGCTTGGAGGGCAGGGGGCATCTGAAGCAGTACTTC. The encoded protein is CASSLEGRGHLKQYF.